The T cell receptor beta chain under discussion was sequenced for a study of human T cells and chemical hapten exposure. Study information: 2% DPC was applied to about 2 cm by about 2 cm of upper inner arm skin for sensitization. Upper-back patch tests with 0.01% DPC were read at 6 days.

The time point was: patch test 2, 6 weeks after DPC sensitization. Treatment: therapeutic diphenylcyclopropenone sensitization with weekly scalp DPC. Donors, patients with alopecia ranging from 18 to 70 years old and judged suitable for DPC, provided samples. This clonotype was seen ten or more times. Its antigen is not identified. TCRdb passed the RACE reads through MiXCR, listing each CDR3 protein once. Of 350,000 to 400,000 distinct CDR3 sequences in the sample, over 6% are singletons; the top ten hold over 5.5%. This CDR3 is 16 amino acids long. V trimming: 4 bases; J trimming: 0 bases; junction bases outside the gene matches: 6. Study observations and caveats: Donors had alopecia, so their immune response may differ from healthy people's.

The TCR comes from a woman younger than 30 with alopecia areata. Some clones in this sample may be carry-over from other donors' samples. Specimen: whole blood, collected in connection with sensitization to the hapten diphenylcyclopropenone (DPC). This rearrangement joins TRBV12-3 or TRBV12-4 to TRBJ1-1, with 9 bases lining up with TRBD1. Written as DNA, the CDR3 is TGTGCCAGCAGTTCCCTACAGGGGGCGCTGAACACTGAAGCTTTCTTT. Translation: CASSSLQGALNTEAFF.